This TCR beta chain originates from a study of tumor-infiltrating lymphocytes in localized non-small cell lung cancer. The overall study: Resected tumor was paired with non-adjacent uninvolved lung from the same patient.

Profiled with immunoSEQ multiplex PCR; TCRdb holds only in-frame clones, not every one. The repertoire holds tens of thousands of clones, with around 62% as singletons. Findings and caveats of the study: T-cell fraction did not differ between immunotypes IM1 and IM2.

Comment on this clone: Its antigen is unidentified.

Sample: lung tumor tissue. The sequence was collected from a human donor with non-small cell lung cancer.

For the CDR3, the DNA is TGTGCCAGCAGAAGACTAGCCGCAGATACGCAGTATTTT. Protein sequence: CASRRLAADTQYF. The V call is TRBV2, the J call TRBJ2-3; TRBD2 matches at 7 bases. Germline V gene lookup returns CDR1 SNHLY and CDR2 FYNNEI. The CDR3 runs 13 residues. The V gene end was trimmed by 6 bases and the J gene end by 4 bases; junction bases not matched to a gene: 4.